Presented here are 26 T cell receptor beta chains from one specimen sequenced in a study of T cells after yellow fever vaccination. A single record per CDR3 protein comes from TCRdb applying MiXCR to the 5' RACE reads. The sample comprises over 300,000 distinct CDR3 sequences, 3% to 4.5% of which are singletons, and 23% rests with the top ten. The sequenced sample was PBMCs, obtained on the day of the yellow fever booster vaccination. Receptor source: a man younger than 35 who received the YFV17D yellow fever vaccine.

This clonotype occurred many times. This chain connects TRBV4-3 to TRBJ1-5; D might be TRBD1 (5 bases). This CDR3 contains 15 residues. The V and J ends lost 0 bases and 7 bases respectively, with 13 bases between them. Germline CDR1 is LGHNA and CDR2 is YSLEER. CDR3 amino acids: CASSQDQQGGQPQHF. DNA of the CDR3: TGCGCCAGCAGCCAAGATCAGCAGGGAGGGCAGCCCCAGCATTTT.

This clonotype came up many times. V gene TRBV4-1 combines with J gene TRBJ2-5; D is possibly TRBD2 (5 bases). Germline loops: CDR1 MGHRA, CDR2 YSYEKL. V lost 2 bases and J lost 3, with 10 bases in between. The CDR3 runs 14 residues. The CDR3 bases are TGCGCCAGCAGCCAATTGGTGCGGGAAGAGACCCAGTACTTC. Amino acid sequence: CASSQLVREETQYF.

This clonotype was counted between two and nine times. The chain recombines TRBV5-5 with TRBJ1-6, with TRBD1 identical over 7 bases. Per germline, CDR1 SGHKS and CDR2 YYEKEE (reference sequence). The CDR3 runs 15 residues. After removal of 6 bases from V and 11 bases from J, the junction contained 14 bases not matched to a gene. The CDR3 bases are TGTGCCAGCAACACAGGGGCCGGGCTATCAGCACCCCTCCACTTT. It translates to CASNTGAGLSAPLHF.

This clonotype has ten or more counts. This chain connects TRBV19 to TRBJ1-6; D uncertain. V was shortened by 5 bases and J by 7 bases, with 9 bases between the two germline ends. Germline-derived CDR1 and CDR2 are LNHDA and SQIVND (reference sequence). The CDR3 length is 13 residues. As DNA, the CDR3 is TGTGCCAGTAGTCTCACGGAGAATTCACCCCTCCACTTT. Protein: CASSLTENSPLHF. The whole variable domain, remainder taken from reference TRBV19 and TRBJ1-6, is DGGITQSPKYLFRKEGQNVTLSCEQNLNHDAMYWYRQDPGQGLRLIYYSQIVNDFQKGDIAEGYSVSREKKESFPLTVTSAQKNPTAFYLCASSLTENSPLHFGNGTRLTVT.

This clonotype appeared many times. Written as DNA, the CDR3 is TGCGCCAGCAGCCAAGATCAGGGGCCGGACATTCAGTACTTC. It specifies CASSQDQGPDIQYF. The V gene is TRBV4-3, the J gene TRBJ2-4, with TRBD1 as a possible D gene (6 bases). V lost 0 bases, J lost 8 bases, and 11 bases lay in between. The CDR3 extends over 14 amino acids. CDR1 is LGHNA and CDR2 is YSLEER in the germline V gene.

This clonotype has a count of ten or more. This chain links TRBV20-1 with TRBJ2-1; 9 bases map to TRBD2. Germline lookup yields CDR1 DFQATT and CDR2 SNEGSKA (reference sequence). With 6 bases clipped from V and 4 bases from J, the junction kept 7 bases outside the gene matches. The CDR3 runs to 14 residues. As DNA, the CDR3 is TGCAGTGCCCAGCGGGGGGTCCTATACAATGAGCAGTTCTTC. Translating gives CSAQRGVLYNEQFF.

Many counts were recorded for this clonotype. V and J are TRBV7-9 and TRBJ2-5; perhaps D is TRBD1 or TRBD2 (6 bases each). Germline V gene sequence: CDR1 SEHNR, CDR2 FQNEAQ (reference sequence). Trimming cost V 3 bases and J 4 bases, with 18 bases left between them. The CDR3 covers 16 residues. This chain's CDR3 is CASSLGGFGLRETQYF. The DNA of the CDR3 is TGTGCCAGCAGCTTGGGGGGCTTCGGCCTTAGAGAGACCCAGTACTTC.

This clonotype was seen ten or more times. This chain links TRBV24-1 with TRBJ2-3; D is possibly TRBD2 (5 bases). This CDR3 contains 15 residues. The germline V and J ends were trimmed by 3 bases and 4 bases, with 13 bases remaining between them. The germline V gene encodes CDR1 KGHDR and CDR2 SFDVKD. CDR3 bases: TGTGCCACCAGTGATGCCCGGGATGGGGCAGATACGCAGTATTTT. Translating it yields CATSDARDGADTQYF.

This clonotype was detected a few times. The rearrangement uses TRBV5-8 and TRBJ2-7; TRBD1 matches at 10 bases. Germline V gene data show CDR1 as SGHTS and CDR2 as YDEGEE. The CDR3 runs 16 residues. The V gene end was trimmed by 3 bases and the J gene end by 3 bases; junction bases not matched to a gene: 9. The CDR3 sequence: CASSSRDRGSLYEQYF. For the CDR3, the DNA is TGTGCCAGCAGCTCGAGGGACAGGGGATCCCTCTACGAGCAGTACTTC.

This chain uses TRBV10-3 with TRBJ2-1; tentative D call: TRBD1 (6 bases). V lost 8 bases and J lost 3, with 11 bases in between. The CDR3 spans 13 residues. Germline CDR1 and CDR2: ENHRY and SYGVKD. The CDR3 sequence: CAISGTNYNEQFF. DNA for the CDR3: TGTGCCATCTCCGGGACAAACTACAATGAGCAGTTCTTC.

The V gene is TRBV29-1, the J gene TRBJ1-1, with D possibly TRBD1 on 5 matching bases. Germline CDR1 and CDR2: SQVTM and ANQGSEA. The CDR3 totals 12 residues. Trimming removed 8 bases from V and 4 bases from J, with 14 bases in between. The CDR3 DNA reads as TGCAGCTTCATCCGAGGGACCACTGAAGCTTTCTTT. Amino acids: CSFIRGTTEAFF.

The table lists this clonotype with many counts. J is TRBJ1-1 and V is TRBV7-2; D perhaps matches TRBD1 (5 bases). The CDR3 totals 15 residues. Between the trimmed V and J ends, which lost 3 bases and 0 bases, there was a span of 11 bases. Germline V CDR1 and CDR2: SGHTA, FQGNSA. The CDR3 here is CASSFYRSMNTEAFF. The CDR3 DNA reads TGTGCCAGCAGCTTTTACAGGTCAATGAACACTGAAGCTTTCTTT.

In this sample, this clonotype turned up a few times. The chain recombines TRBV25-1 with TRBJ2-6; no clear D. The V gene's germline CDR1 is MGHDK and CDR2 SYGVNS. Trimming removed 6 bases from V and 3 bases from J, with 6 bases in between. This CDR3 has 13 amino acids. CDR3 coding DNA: TGTGCCAGCAGAACCAGTGGGGCCAACGTCCTGACTTTC. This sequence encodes CASRTSGANVLTF.

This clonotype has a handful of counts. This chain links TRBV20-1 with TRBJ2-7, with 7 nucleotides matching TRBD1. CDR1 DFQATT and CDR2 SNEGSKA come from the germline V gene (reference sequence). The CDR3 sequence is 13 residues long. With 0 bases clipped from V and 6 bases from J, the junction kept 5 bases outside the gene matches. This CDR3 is CSARETGTAEQYF. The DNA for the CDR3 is TGCAGTGCTAGAGAAACCGGGACAGCCGAGCAGTACTTC.

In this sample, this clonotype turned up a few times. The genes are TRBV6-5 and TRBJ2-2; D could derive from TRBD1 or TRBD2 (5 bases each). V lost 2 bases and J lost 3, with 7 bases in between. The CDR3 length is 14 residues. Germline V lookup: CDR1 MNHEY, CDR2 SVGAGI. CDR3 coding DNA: TGTGCCAGCAGTTACGGGACCCACACCGGGGAGCTGTTTTTT. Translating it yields CASSYGTHTGELFF.

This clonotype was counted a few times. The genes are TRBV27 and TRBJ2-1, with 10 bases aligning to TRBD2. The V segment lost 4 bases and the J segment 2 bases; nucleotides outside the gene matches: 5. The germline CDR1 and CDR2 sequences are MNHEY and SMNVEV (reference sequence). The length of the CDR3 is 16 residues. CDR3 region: CASSSRSGGAYNEQFF. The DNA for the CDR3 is TGTGCCAGCAGTTCACGAAGCGGGGGGGCCTACAATGAGCAGTTCTTC.

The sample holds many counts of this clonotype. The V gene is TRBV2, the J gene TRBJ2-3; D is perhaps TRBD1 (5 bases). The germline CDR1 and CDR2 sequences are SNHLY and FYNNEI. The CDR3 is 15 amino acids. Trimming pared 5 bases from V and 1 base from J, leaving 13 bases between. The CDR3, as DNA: TGTGCCAGCAGTTCACGACAGTGGGGCACAGATACGCAGTATTTT. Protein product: CASSSRQWGTDTQYF. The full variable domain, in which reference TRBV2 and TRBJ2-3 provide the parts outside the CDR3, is EPEVTQTPSHQVTQMGQEVILRCVPISNHLYFYWYRQILGQKVEFLVSFYNNEISEKSEIFDDQFSVERPDGSNFTLKIRSTKLEDSAMYFCASSSRQWGTDTQYFGPGTRLTVL.

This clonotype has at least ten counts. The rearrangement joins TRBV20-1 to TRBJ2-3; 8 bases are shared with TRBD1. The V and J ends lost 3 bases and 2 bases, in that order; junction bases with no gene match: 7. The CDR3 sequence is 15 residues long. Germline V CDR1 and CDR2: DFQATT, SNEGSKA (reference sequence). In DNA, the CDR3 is TGCAGTGCTAGCGATTCGACAGGGGCCACAGATACGCAGTATTTT. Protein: CSASDSTGATDTQYF.

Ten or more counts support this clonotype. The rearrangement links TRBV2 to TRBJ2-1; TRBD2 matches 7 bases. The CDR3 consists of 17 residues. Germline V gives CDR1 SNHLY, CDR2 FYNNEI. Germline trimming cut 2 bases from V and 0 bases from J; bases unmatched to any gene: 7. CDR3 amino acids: CASSEPAGSVSYNEQFF. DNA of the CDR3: TGTGCCAGCAGTGAACCAGCGGGGTCCGTCTCCTACAATGAGCAGTTCTTC.

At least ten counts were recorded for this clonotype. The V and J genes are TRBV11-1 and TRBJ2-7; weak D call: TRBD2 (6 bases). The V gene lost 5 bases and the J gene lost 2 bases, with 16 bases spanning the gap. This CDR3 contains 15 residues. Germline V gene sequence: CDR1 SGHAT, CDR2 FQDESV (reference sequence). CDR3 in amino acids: CASSPAGTRTYEQYV. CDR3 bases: TGTGCCAGCAGCCCCGCGGGGACTCGCACCTACGAGCAGTACGTC.

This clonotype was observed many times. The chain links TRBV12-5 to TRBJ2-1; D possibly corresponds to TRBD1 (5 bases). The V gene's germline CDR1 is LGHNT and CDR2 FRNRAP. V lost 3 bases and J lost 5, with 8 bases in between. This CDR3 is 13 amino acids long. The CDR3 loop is CASGFDSNNEQFF. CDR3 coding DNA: TGTGCTAGTGGTTTCGACAGCAACAATGAGCAGTTCTTC.

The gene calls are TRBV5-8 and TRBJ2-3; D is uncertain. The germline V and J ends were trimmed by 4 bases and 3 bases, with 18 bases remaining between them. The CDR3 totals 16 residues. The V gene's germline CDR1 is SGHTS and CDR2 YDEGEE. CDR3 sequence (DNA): TGTGCCAGCAGCGTTCCGGACGTTTTGGAGACAGATACGCAGTATTTT. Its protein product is CASSVPDVLETDTQYF. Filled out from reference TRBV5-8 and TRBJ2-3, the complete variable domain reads EAGVTQSPTHLIKTRGQQATLRCSPISGHTSVYWYQQALGLGLQFLLWYDEGEERNRGNFPPRFSGRQFPNYSSELNVNALELEDSALYLCASSVPDVLETDTQYFGPGTRLTVL.

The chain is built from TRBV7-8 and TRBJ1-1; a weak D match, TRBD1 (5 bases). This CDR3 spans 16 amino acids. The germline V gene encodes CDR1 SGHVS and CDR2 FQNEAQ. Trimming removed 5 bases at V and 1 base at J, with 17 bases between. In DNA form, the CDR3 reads TGTGCCAGCAGCCCCCTCAGGGCCAGAGAGAACACTGAAGCTTTCTTT. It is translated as CASSPLRARENTEAFF.

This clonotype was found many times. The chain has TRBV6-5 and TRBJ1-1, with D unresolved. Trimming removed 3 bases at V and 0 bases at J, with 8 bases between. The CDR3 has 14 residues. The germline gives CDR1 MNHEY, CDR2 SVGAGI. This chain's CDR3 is CASSYRGLNTEAFF. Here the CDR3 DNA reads TGTGCCAGCAGTTATCGCGGGTTGAACACTGAAGCTTTCTTT.

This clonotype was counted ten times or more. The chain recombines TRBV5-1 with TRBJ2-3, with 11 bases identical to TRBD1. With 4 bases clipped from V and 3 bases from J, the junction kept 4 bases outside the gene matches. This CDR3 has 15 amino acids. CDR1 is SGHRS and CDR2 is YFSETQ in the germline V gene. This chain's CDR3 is CASSPGTGGTDTQYF. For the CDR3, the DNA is TGCGCCAGCAGCCCCGGGACAGGGGGGACAGATACGCAGTATTTT.

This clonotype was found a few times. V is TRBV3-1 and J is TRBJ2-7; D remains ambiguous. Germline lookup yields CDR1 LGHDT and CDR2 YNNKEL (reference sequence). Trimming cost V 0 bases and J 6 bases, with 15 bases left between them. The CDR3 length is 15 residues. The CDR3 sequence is CASSQDHRLPLEQYF. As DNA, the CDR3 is TGTGCCAGCAGCCAAGATCACAGACTCCCTCTCGAGCAGTACTTC.